Listed below are T cell receptor beta chains from one sample, sequenced in a study of control samples from healthy donors and cancer patients. Some clones are missing from TCRdb's copy, which holds only in-frame ones; the method was immunoSEQ multiplex PCR. The sample contains fewer than 95,000 clones, 90% to 95% of which appear only once. The sample consisted of blood. These receptors came from a man aged 25-45 years in good health. Each CDR3 is given with its conserved first and last residue. Fields, in order: V gene, D gene, clone size, J gene, CDR3 DNA, CDR3 protein. A D gene is named only where the DNA matches it firmly. Clone size is given for some rows only: seen once, a few or many times, or a class if the clone is expanded.

v_gene: TRBV28; d_gene: .; abundance: .; j_gene: TRBJ1-6; CDR3nt: TGTGCCAGCAGTTCCGCGGGGGTGGGCTCACCCCTCCACTTT; CDR3aa: CASSSAGVGSPLHF
v_gene: TRBV27; d_gene: .; abundance: .; j_gene: TRBJ2-3; CDR3nt: TGTGCCAGCAGTATATCGTCGGACGGTAGCACAGATACGCAGTATTTT; CDR3aa: CASSISSDGSTDTQYF
v_gene: TRBV10-3; d_gene: .; abundance: .; j_gene: TRBJ1-2; CDR3nt: TGTGCCATCAAAGGGGGAGGGTTAGATGGCTACACCTTC; CDR3aa: CAIKGGGLDGYTF
v_gene: TRBV9; d_gene: .; abundance: .; j_gene: TRBJ2-2; CDR3nt: TGTGCCAGCAGCGCAACACAGGGAGCCGGGGAGCTGTTTTTT; CDR3aa: CASSATQGAGELFF
v_gene: TRBV20-1; d_gene: .; abundance: once; j_gene: TRBJ1-2; CDR3nt: TGCAGTGCTAGTGTCAGAAACTATGGCTACACCTTC; CDR3aa: CSASVRNYGYTF
v_gene: TRBV7-8; d_gene: .; abundance: .; j_gene: TRBJ1-3; CDR3nt: TGTGCCAGCAGCTCCAGGGTTGGAAACACCATATATTTT; CDR3aa: CASSSRVGNTIYF
v_gene: TRBV29-1; d_gene: TRBD2; abundance: .; j_gene: TRBJ2-2; CDR3nt: TGCAGCGCCCCGCTAGCGGGGGTCACCGGGGAGCTGTTTTTT; CDR3aa: CSAPLAGVTGELFF
v_gene: TRBV6-5; d_gene: .; abundance: .; j_gene: TRBJ1-3; CDR3nt: TGTGCCAGCAGTTACGACCCCGCAGGCGCTGGAAACACCATATATTTT; CDR3aa: CASSYDPAGAGNTIYF
v_gene: TRBV7-3; d_gene: .; abundance: .; j_gene: TRBJ2-3; CDR3nt: TGTGCCAGCAGCAAGGACGCAGATACGCAGTATTTT; CDR3aa: CASSKDADTQYF
v_gene: TRBV24-1; d_gene: .; abundance: .; j_gene: TRBJ1-1; CDR3nt: TGTGCCACCAGTGATTCCAAGGGCGCTGAAGCTTTCTTT; CDR3aa: CATSDSKGAEAFF
v_gene: TRBV7-9; d_gene: TRBD2; abundance: .; j_gene: TRBJ2-3; CDR3nt: TGTGCCAGCATCCTAATAGCGGGATGGGGCACAGATACGCAGTATTTT; CDR3aa: CASILIAGWGTDTQYF
v_gene: TRBV9; d_gene: .; abundance: .; j_gene: TRBJ1-2; CDR3nt: TGTGCCAGCAGCGTAGAGGCGGTGGACTATGGCTACACCTTC; CDR3aa: CASSVEAVDYGYTF
v_gene: TRBV29-1; d_gene: .; abundance: .; j_gene: TRBJ1-2; CDR3nt: TGCAGCGTTGCCCCGGCTAACTATGGCTACACCTTC; CDR3aa: CSVAPANYGYTF
v_gene: TRBV4-1; d_gene: .; abundance: .; j_gene: TRBJ1-5; CDR3nt: TGCGCCAGCAACTCAGGGGAGGGCAATCAGCCCCAGCATTTT; CDR3aa: CASNSGEGNQPQHF
v_gene: TRBV18; d_gene: .; abundance: .; j_gene: TRBJ1-1; CDR3nt: TGTGCCAGCTCAACCACGAGGATCCAGAACACTGAAGCTTTCTTT; CDR3aa: CASSTTRIQNTEAFF
v_gene: TRBV6-1; d_gene: .; abundance: .; j_gene: TRBJ1-1; CDR3nt: TGTGCCAGCAGGGAAGGGACCCGCTACGGGAACACTGAAGCTTTCTTT; CDR3aa: CASREGTRYGNTEAFF
v_gene: TRBV19; d_gene: TRBD2; abundance: few; j_gene: TRBJ2-7; CDR3nt: TGTGCCAGTAGCGGGAGGTACGAGCAGTACTTC; CDR3aa: CASSGRYEQYF
v_gene: TRBV4-1; d_gene: TRBD2; abundance: .; j_gene: TRBJ2-3; CDR3nt: TGCGCCAGCAGCCAAGCGGCACTAGCGGAAACAGATACGCAGTATTTT; CDR3aa: CASSQAALAETDTQYF
v_gene: TRBV5-6; d_gene: .; abundance: once; j_gene: TRBJ2-3; CDR3nt: TGTGCCAGCAGCTTGGTAACAGGGAATACGCAGTATTTT; CDR3aa: CASSLVTGNTQYF
v_gene: TRBV28; d_gene: .; abundance: .; j_gene: TRBJ1-5; CDR3nt: TGTGCCAGCAGTTTTGGGGTACGTACCCTACGCAATCAGCCCCAGCATTTT; CDR3aa: CASSFGVRTLRNQPQHF
v_gene: TRBV6-5; d_gene: .; abundance: .; j_gene: TRBJ1-4; CDR3nt: TGTGCCAGCAGGTGGAGCGGATCAACTAATGAAAAACTGTTTTTT; CDR3aa: CASRWSGSTNEKLFF
v_gene: TRBV4-1; d_gene: .; abundance: .; j_gene: TRBJ1-1; CDR3nt: TGCGCCAGCAGCCAGGTGATTATGGGCACTGAAGCTTTCTTT; CDR3aa: CASSQVIMGTEAFF
v_gene: TRBV6-5; d_gene: TRBD1; abundance: .; j_gene: TRBJ1-3; CDR3nt: TGTGCCAGCAGTCAGGACAGGAGCAGTGGAAACACCATATATTTT; CDR3aa: CASSQDRSSGNTIYF
v_gene: TRBV5-4; d_gene: TRBD1; abundance: .; j_gene: TRBJ2-3; CDR3nt: TGTGCCAGCAGCTTCCGGGACAGCACCACAGATACGCAGTATTTT; CDR3aa: CASSFRDSTTDTQYF
v_gene: TRBV18; d_gene: TRBD1; abundance: .; j_gene: TRBJ1-1; CDR3nt: TGTGCCAGCTCATCCGGACAGGGGCCCACTGAAGCTTTCTTT; CDR3aa: CASSSGQGPTEAFF
v_gene: TRBV7-2; d_gene: .; abundance: .; j_gene: TRBJ2-7; CDR3nt: TGTGCCAGCAGCTTAGACGGCAGCAGCTCCTACGAGCAGTACTTC; CDR3aa: CASSLDGSSSYEQYF
v_gene: TRBV29-1; d_gene: .; abundance: .; j_gene: TRBJ1-1; CDR3nt: TGCAGCGTGACTATCGGGCTGGGCACTGAAGCTTTCTTT; CDR3aa: CSVTIGLGTEAFF
v_gene: TRBV28; d_gene: TRBD1; abundance: .; j_gene: TRBJ2-5; CDR3nt: TGTGCCAGCTCAGGGACAGCTGAAGAGACCCAGTACTTC; CDR3aa: CASSGTAEETQYF
v_gene: TRBV30; d_gene: .; abundance: .; j_gene: TRBJ1-1; CDR3nt: TGTGCCTGGGGCCGTGACTCAGCCGCTGAAGCTTTCTTT; CDR3aa: CAWGRDSAAEAFF
v_gene: TRBV18; d_gene: TRBD1; abundance: .; j_gene: TRBJ2-3; CDR3nt: TGTGCCAGCTCATCCAACAGGGGAGATACGCAGTATTTT; CDR3aa: CASSSNRGDTQYF
v_gene: TRBV6-5; d_gene: .; abundance: .; j_gene: TRBJ1-1; CDR3nt: TGTGCCAGCAGTTGGGGGAATGAAGCTTTCTTT; CDR3aa: CASSWGNEAFF